This TCR beta chain was captured by sequencing in a study of T cells of healthy individuals. CDR3 length equals 14 residues. Germline CDR1 MDHEN, CDR2 SYDVKM. Between the trimmed V and J ends, which lost 6 bases and 7 bases, there was a span of 18 bases. One entry per CDR3 protein results from TCRdb running MiXCR on the 5' RACE reads. The table shows about 100,000 distinct CDR3 sequences, with approximately 15% occurring only once. The chain recombines TRBV28 with TRBJ1-1; TRBD1 is a possible D gene (6 bases). The sequence derives from a human donor in good health. CDR3 sequence: CASREGGAWIEAFF. The CDR3 DNA reads as TGTGCCAGCAGGGAGGGGGGGGCGTGGATTGAAGCTTTCTTT.